This TCR beta chain was profiled in a study of T-cell reconstitution after alpha-beta-depleted transplantation in children. This clonotype was counted only a few times. Its cognate antigen is unknown. Study results and limitations: Diversity of TCRbeta at day 60 was high in some patients, arising from surviving recipient T cells and thymic progenitors. Once a year had passed after transplant, T-cell counts and diversity came mostly from newly produced T cells. Expanded clones from the graft, numbering several hundred, reportedly supplied alpha-beta T cells about two months after transplant.

This CDR3 is built from 15 residues. V was pared by 5 bases and J by 6 bases, with 9 bases of the junction left unmatched. Unique molecular identifiers were used in preparing the TCRbeta library. TCRdb used MiXCR to reprocess the PCR reads, holding one entry per CDR3 protein. The table lists some 290,000 distinct CDR3 sequences, around 25% of them singletons. Sequenced material: PBMCs, mostly from graft donor cells, taken 180 days after TCRalphabeta/CD19-depleted stem cell transplant. This clonotype was obtained from a male patient under 18 who had a stem cell transplant for acute lymphoblastic leukemia, so the T cells may come from the graft donor. The chain uses TRBV12-3 or TRBV12-4 and TRBJ1-4, with 7 bases identical to TRBD1. CDR3 region: CASSLTGVIDEKLFF. CDR3 bases: TGTGCCAGCAGTCTTACAGGGGTTATCGATGAAAAACTGTTTTTT.